Listed below are T cell receptor beta chains from one sample, sequenced in a study of cytomegalovirus exposure and HLA in healthy donors. Sequenced by immunoSEQ multiplex PCR; TCRdb stores in-frame clones only, minus some. The profile shows roughly 180,000 clones, around 75% of them singletons. Material: PBMCs. The origin of the receptors is a male donor in good health and CMV-seronegative. CDR3s include the opening cysteine and the closing phenylalanine or tryptophan.

j_call: TRBJ2-1; v_call: TRBV4-2; cdr3_aa: CASSRGTGIYNEQFF
j_call: TRBJ2-7; v_call: TRBV7-9; cdr3_aa: CASSGRSAYEQYF
j_call: TRBJ2-1; v_call: TRBV1; cdr3_aa: CTSSQDRLARTPEPKENYNEQFF
j_call: TRBJ1-4; v_call: TRBV28; cdr3_aa: CASRLPTGGNEKLFF
j_call: TRBJ1-3; v_call: TRBV7-3; cdr3_aa: CASSGQGSSGNTIYF
j_call: TRBJ1-5; v_call: TRBV6-6; cdr3_aa: CASSYNRGQSAPDF
j_call: TRBJ2-1; v_call: TRBV27; cdr3_aa: CASAENYQVNEQFF
j_call: TRBJ1-2; v_call: TRBV4-1; cdr3_aa: CASSQDLSAGVGGYTF
j_call: .; v_call: TRBV10-3; cdr3_aa: CAILGPGQGRYEQYF
j_call: TRBJ2-7; v_call: TRBV9; cdr3_aa: CASSVGQGAYEQYF
j_call: TRBJ2-1; v_call: TRBV5-1; cdr3_aa: CASSTISGGAGEFF
j_call: TRBJ1-3; v_call: TRBV25-1; cdr3_aa: CASRLTGQGSGNTIYF
j_call: TRBJ2-1; v_call: TRBV11-1; cdr3_aa: CASSLGGVSGLRYNEQFF
j_call: TRBJ1-5; v_call: TRBV10-2; cdr3_aa: CASSSGGNQPQHF
j_call: TRBJ2-3; v_call: TRBV6-1; cdr3_aa: CASSDPGGTDTQYF
j_call: TRBJ1-5; v_call: TRBV28; cdr3_aa: CASCYTGDNQPQHF
j_call: TRBJ2-1; v_call: TRBV9; cdr3_aa: CASSVRGYNEQFF
j_call: TRBJ2-7; v_call: TRBV28; cdr3_aa: CASSSPGDRASYEQYF
j_call: TRBJ1-5; v_call: TRBV4-1; cdr3_aa: CASSQERFNNQPQHF
j_call: TRBJ1-5; v_call: TRBV14; cdr3_aa: CASSQDWGPNQPQHF